This passage covers 27 T cell receptor beta chains from one sample sequenced in a study of CD8+ T cells in alopecia areata. Extracted from the samples, RNA was reverse transcribed into cDNA to serve as the sequencing template. TCRdb's copy holds only in-frame clones and misses some; the assay was immunoSEQ multiplex PCR. Of under 150,000 clones in the sample, around 50% are singletons; the top ten hold about 10%. Source material: NKG2D-low CD8+ T cells sorted from blood. These receptors originate from a human donor with alopecia areata.

V is TRBV30 and J is TRBJ2-4; D is possibly TRBD2 (5 bases). V gave up 5 bases and J gave up 7 bases, with 9 bases separating them. Looked up from germline, CDR1 is GTSNPN and CDR2 is SVGIG (reference sequence). This CDR3 is 11 amino acids long. Here the CDR3 reads CAWETGNIQYF. The CDR3 DNA reads TGTGCCTGGGAGACGGGGAACATTCAGTACTTC.

This clone was detected only a few times. J is TRBJ1-3 and V is TRBV29-1; 10 bases line up with TRBD1. This CDR3 has 14 amino acids. The germline V gene has CDR1 SQVTM and CDR2 ANQGSEA. The ends lost 6 bases at V and 2 bases at J; junction bases unmatched: 4. CDR3 region: CSVPGTGAGNTIYF. Here the CDR3 DNA reads TGCAGCGTACCCGGGACAGGGGCTGGAAACACCATATATTTT.

This sequence joins TRBV29-1 and TRBJ1-4; the D is unclear. The CDR3 runs 13 residues. Germline V gene sequence: CDR1 SQVTM, CDR2 ANQGSEA. V lost 5 bases and J 8 bases, leaving 15 bases between the germline ends. CDR3: CSVWGGMGEKLFF. The CDR3 DNA reads as TGCAGCGTTTGGGGAGGGATGGGCGAAAAACTGTTTTTT.

This chain links TRBV5-1 with TRBJ2-3; no definite D call. This CDR3 region has 12 residues. Germline lookup yields CDR1 SGHRS and CDR2 YFSETQ. V lost 3 bases, J lost 5 bases, and 7 bases lay in between. The CDR3 nucleotides are TGCGCCAGCAGCTCCCGAATAGATACGCAGTATTTT. Protein: CASSSRIDTQYF.

This clone was seen only once. The chain employs TRBV27 and TRBJ2-7; the D gene could be TRBD1 or TRBD2 (6 bases each). CDR3 length equals 14 residues. V was pared by 2 bases and J by 3 bases, with 11 bases between. Germline loops: CDR1 MNHEY, CDR2 SMNVEV (reference sequence). The CDR3 DNA reads TGTGCCAGCAGTTTAAGGGGGGCCAACTACGAGCAGTACTTC. Residues: CASSLRGANYEQYF.

About this clone itself: A single base separates this from a much larger clone, so it may be a read error. The chain couples TRBV4-1 to TRBJ2-3, with 11 bases fitting TRBD2. The V gene end was trimmed by 0 bases and the J gene end by 4 bases; junction bases not matched to a gene: 6. Germline CDR1 MGHRA, CDR2 YSYEKL. The CDR3 is 17 amino acids. Written as DNA, the CDR3 is TGCGCCAGCAGCCAAGATTTAGCGGGGGGGCCCCCAGATACGCAGTATTTT. Translation: CASSQDLAGGPPDTQYF.

This sequence joins TRBV28 and TRBJ2-1; 8 bases fit TRBD1. This CDR3 is 13 amino acids long. The V segment lost 4 bases and the J segment 5 bases; nucleotides outside the gene matches: 1. CDR1 is MDHEN and CDR2 is SYDVKM in the germline V gene. The CDR3 here is CASSSTGDNEQFF. CDR3 sequence (DNA): TGTGCCAGCAGTTCGACAGGGGACAATGAGCAGTTCTTC.

The chain is built from TRBV6-6 and TRBJ2-7; 8 nucleotides line up with TRBD1. The CDR3 loop spans 13 amino acids. Germline trimming cut 4 bases from V and 3 bases from J; bases unmatched to any gene: 2. The V gene's germline CDR1 is MNHNY and CDR2 SVGAGI (reference sequence). The CDR3 loop reads CASSWDRLYEQYF. Here the CDR3 DNA reads TGTGCCAGCAGTTGGGACAGGCTCTACGAGCAGTACTTC.

This clone was seen more than once but under ten times. The chain carries TRBV6-6 and TRBJ2-2; no definite D call. The CDR3 consists of 13 residues. Between the trimmed V and J ends, which lost 2 bases and 3 bases, there was a span of 4 bases. Germline CDR1 is MNHNY and CDR2 is SVGAGI (reference sequence). CDR3 nucleotides: TGTGCCAGCAGTTACCGTGACACCGGGGAGCTGTTTTTT. Its protein is CASSYRDTGELFF.

This clone came up a few times. The CDR3 bases are TGTGCCAGCAGTTCGGCAGATACGCAGTATTTT. Protein: CASSSADTQYF. The V and J genes are TRBV28 and TRBJ2-3; D uncertain. The CDR3 is 11 residues long. Trimming left V 4 bases short and J 4 bases short, with 3 bases between. Germline V gene sequence: CDR1 MDHEN, CDR2 SYDVKM.

The rearrangement links TRBV4-1 to TRBJ2-7; possibly TRBD1 or TRBD2 for D (5 bases each). The CDR3 contains 13 residues. Trimming removed 3 bases at V and 2 bases at J, with 8 bases between. Per the germline V gene, CDR1 is MGHRA and CDR2 is YSYEKL. The CDR3 DNA is TGCGCCAGCAGCCATCGGGGCGCCTACGAGCAGTACTTC. Translated: CASSHRGAYEQYF.

There are a few counts of this clone. The V call is TRBV6-5, the J call TRBJ1-2, with unresolved D. Germline CDR1 MNHEY, CDR2 SVGAGI. The CDR3 consists of 10 residues. V lost 7 bases and J 5 bases, leaving 5 bases between the germline ends. The CDR3, as DNA: TGTGCCAGCACCGTGTATGGCTACACCTTC. Amino acids: CASTVYGYTF.

A few counts support this clone. The chain is built from TRBV28 and TRBJ1-5, with a tentative D call TRBD1 (6 bases). Per the germline V gene, CDR1 is MDHEN and CDR2 is SYDVKM. The CDR3 is 14 residues long. Trimming left V 3 bases short and J 3 bases short, with 9 bases between. The chain's CDR3 is CASSLLGANQPQHF. CDR3 nucleotides: TGTGCCAGCAGTTTGTTGGGGGCCAATCAGCCCCAGCATTTT.

The V gene is TRBV5-1, the J gene TRBJ2-3; 8 nucleotides line up with TRBD1. Germline CDR1 is SGHRS and CDR2 is YFSETQ. The CDR3 spans 15 residues. The junction had 6 bases not matched to a gene; V was cut back by 4 bases and J by 2 bases. CDR3 sequence reads: CASSQWDRLTDTQYF. The CDR3 DNA follows: TGCGCCAGCAGCCAGTGGGACAGGCTCACAGATACGCAGTATTTT. Combining the CDR3 with reference TRBV5-1 and TRBJ2-3 gives the whole variable domain KAGVTQTPRYLIKTRGQQVTLSCSPISGHRSVSWYQQTPGQGLQFLFEYFSETQRNKGNFPGRFSGRQFSNSRSEMNVSTLELGDSALYLCASSQWDRLTDTQYFGPGTRLTVL.

The CDR3 DNA is TGCGCCAGCAGCTGGGAGAATTCGGTAGGAGCTTTCTTT. Translation gives CASSWENSVGAFF. The genes are TRBV5-1 and TRBJ1-1; D remains ambiguous. Germline assignment: CDR1 SGHRS and CDR2 YFSETQ. This CDR3 has 13 residues. Trimming left V 3 bases short and J 10 bases short, with 16 bases between.

The chain is built from TRBV5-1 and TRBJ1-1; D gene ambiguous. The V gene lost 2 bases and the J gene lost 4 bases, with 6 bases spanning the gap. This CDR3 contains 12 residues. Per the germline V gene, CDR1 is SGHRS and CDR2 is YFSETQ. The CDR3 DNA sequence: TGCGCCAGCAGCTTCAGTGGCACTGAAGCTTTCTTT. This translates into CASSFSGTEAFF.

The rearrangement uses TRBV5-1 and TRBJ1-2; D may be TRBD1 (6 bases). This CDR3 has 15 amino acids. Trimming removed 3 bases at V and 0 bases at J, with 12 bases between. Germline-derived CDR1 and CDR2 are SGHRS and YFSETQ. CDR3: CASSYRTDSNYGYTF. The CDR3 nucleotides read TGCGCCAGCAGCTACCGGACAGATTCTAACTATGGCTACACCTTC.

This chain connects TRBV9 to TRBJ2-5; the D gene is possibly TRBD2 (6 bases). V was clipped by 3 bases and J by 5 bases, with 11 bases between them. CDR3 length: 13 amino acids. The V gene's germline CDR1 is SGDLS and CDR2 YYNGEE. The DNA of the CDR3 is TGTGCCAGCAGCGCCCAGGGACTGGAGACCCAGTACTTC. Residues: CASSAQGLETQYF.

This clone was recorded only once. The V call is TRBV6-5, the J call TRBJ2-1, with TRBD2 as a possible D gene (6 bases). V lost 2 bases, J lost 5 bases, and 10 bases lay in between. The CDR3 has 14 residues. Looked up from germline, CDR1 is MNHEY and CDR2 is SVGAGI. CDR3 region: CASSYRELNNEQFF. DNA of the CDR3: TGTGCCAGCAGTTACCGGGAGCTTAACAATGAGCAGTTCTTC.

This clone was observed a handful of times. A junction end diverges from the germline sequence, so it may reflect a read error. V gene TRBV6-6 combines with J gene TRBJ1-1; D gene ambiguous. In germline, CDR1 is MNHNY, CDR2 SVGAGI (reference sequence). The length of the CDR3 is 10 residues. The CDR3 loop reads CASSFSETFF. Written as DNA, the CDR3 is TGTGCCAGCAGTTTTAGTGAAACTTTCTTT.

This clone was recorded a few times. V and J are TRBV29-1 and TRBJ2-7, with D maybe TRBD2 (6 bases). This CDR3 has 12 amino acids. Trimming pared 6 bases from V and 5 bases from J, leaving 14 bases between. The germline V gene encodes CDR1 SQVTM and CDR2 ANQGSEA. CDR3 loop: CSVRGSRDEQYF. The CDR3 DNA reads as TGCAGCGTGCGGGGCTCTCGGGACGAGCAGTACTTC.

This clone was detected a few times. The chain recombines TRBV29-1 with TRBJ1-1, with TRBD1 as a possible D gene (5 bases). Germline V gene data show CDR1 as SQVTM and CDR2 as ANQGSEA. The CDR3 loop spans 12 amino acids. Between the trimmed V and J ends, which lost 6 bases and 8 bases, there was a span of 16 bases. For the CDR3, the DNA is TGCAGCGTCGGGGACCTCCCCCTAGAAGCTTTCTTT. This encodes CSVGDLPLEAFF.

The rearrangement links TRBV5-4 to TRBJ2-1; 7 bases fit TRBD2. Germline CDR1 SGHNT, CDR2 YYREEE (reference sequence). The CDR3 loop spans 17 amino acids. Trimming took 0 bases from V and 1 from J; bases not matched to a gene: 7. CDR3 DNA: TGTGCCAGCAGCTTGGCCGGGGGGTTTATGTCCTACAATGAGCAGTTCTTC. As protein: CASSLAGGFMSYNEQFF.

There are a few counts of this clone. DNA of the CDR3: TGTGCCAGCTCACCCTGGGACAGGGGGCAAGCGGGGGCCAACGTCCTGACTTTC. Amino acid sequence: CASSPWDRGQAGANVLTF. The rearrangement uses TRBV18 and TRBJ2-6; 12 positions match TRBD1. V lost 3 bases to trimming and J lost 4 bases; unmatched junction nucleotides: 7. The CDR3 runs 18 residues. Germline lookup yields CDR1 KGHSH and CDR2 LQKENI.

The chain is built from TRBV30 and TRBJ2-2, with TRBD2 as a possible D gene (5 bases). Germline V gives CDR1 GTSNPN, CDR2 SVGIG (reference sequence). V was cut by 0 bases and J by 6 bases, with 8 bases left in between. The CDR3 consists of 13 residues. The CDR3 DNA follows: TGTGCCTGGAGTGTTGAGGGTCCCGGGGAGCTGTTTTTT. Its protein is CAWSVEGPGELFF.

This clone has just a few counts. The chain employs TRBV9 and TRBJ2-3; 7 nucleotides align to TRBD2. The CDR3 extends over 16 amino acids. The trim removed 0 bases at V and 3 bases at J, leaving 7 bases unmatched. The V gene's germline CDR1 is SGDLS and CDR2 YYNGEE. In DNA, the CDR3 is TGTGCCAGCAGCGTAGAAGTGGGAGGGCCAACAGATACGCAGTATTTT. Its protein is CASSVEVGGPTDTQYF.

V usage is TRBV29-1 and J usage is TRBJ1-1, with D unresolved. Trimming removed 2 bases from V and 7 bases from J, with 11 bases in between. The CDR3 runs to 12 residues. CDR1 SQVTM and CDR2 ANQGSEA come from the germline V gene. The CDR3 loop is CSVEIGPLEAFF. CDR3 coding DNA: TGCAGCGTTGAAATAGGGCCACTTGAAGCTTTCTTT. The full variable domain, with the rest looked up from reference TRBV29-1 and TRBJ1-1, is SAVISQKPSRDICQRGTSLTIQCQVDSQVTMMFWYRQQPGQSLTLIATANQGSEATYESGFVIDKFPISRPNLTFSTLTVSNMSPEDSSIYLCSVEIGPLEAFFGQGTRLTVV.